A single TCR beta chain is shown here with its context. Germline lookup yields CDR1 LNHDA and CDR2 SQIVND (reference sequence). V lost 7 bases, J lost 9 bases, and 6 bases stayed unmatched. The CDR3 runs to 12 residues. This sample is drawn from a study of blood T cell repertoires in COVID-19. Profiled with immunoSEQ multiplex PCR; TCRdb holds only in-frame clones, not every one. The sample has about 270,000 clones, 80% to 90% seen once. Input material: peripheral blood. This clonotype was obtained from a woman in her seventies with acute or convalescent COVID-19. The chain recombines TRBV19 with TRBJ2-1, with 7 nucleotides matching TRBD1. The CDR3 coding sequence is TGTGCCAGTACCCAGGGACAGTTTGAGCAGTTCTTC. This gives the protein CASTQGQFEQFF.